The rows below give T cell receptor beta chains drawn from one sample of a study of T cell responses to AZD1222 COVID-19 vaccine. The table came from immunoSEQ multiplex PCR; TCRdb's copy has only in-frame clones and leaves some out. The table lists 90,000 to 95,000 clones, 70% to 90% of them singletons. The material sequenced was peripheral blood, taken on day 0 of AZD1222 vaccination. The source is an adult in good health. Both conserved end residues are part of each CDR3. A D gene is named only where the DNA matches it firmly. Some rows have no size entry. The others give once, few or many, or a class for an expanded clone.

CDR3nt: TGTGCCAGCAGTCGAGGACAGGGCGATCAGCCCCAGCATTTT; CDR3aa: CASSRGQGDQPQHF; d_gene: TRBD1; abundance: .; j_gene: TRBJ1-5; v_gene: TRBV5-6
CDR3nt: TGTGCCAGCAGCCTCGGGACAGTTCGGAATCAGCCCCAGCATTTT; CDR3aa: CASSLGTVRNQPQHF; d_gene: TRBD1; abundance: .; j_gene: TRBJ1-5; v_gene: TRBV7-9
CDR3nt: TGTGCCAGCTCACCACCGATGGGGGCGCAGGACAAAAACATTCAGTACTTC; CDR3aa: CASSPPMGAQDKNIQYF; d_gene: .; abundance: .; j_gene: TRBJ2-4; v_gene: TRBV18
CDR3nt: TGTGCCAGCAGCCGACAGGGGGCAGGTCTTAATTCACCCCTCCACTTT; CDR3aa: CASSRQGAGLNSPLHF; d_gene: TRBD1; abundance: .; j_gene: TRBJ1-6; v_gene: TRBV6-6
CDR3nt: TGTGCCAGCAGTCTCCGTAGCCCTAACTATGGCTACACCTTC; CDR3aa: CASSLRSPNYGYTF; d_gene: .; abundance: .; j_gene: TRBJ1-2; v_gene: TRBV28
CDR3nt: TGTGCCAGCAGTTTGGGAGTTGATGGCTACACCTTC; CDR3aa: CASSLGVDGYTF; d_gene: .; abundance: .; j_gene: TRBJ1-2; v_gene: TRBV6-2/TRBV6-3
CDR3nt: TGTGCCAGTAGTAAGGGGACAGGGGGCAATCAGCCCCAGCATTTT; CDR3aa: CASSKGTGGNQPQHF; d_gene: TRBD1; abundance: .; j_gene: TRBJ1-5; v_gene: TRBV19
CDR3nt: TGTGCCAGCTCACCACGGCAGGATCCCACTGAAGCTTTCTTT; CDR3aa: CASSPRQDPTEAFF; d_gene: .; abundance: .; j_gene: TRBJ1-1; v_gene: TRBV18
CDR3nt: TGTGCCAGCAGCGTCCGACTAGCGGGCTCCTACAATGAGCAGTTCTTC; CDR3aa: CASSVRLAGSYNEQFF; d_gene: TRBD2; abundance: once; j_gene: TRBJ2-1; v_gene: TRBV9
CDR3nt: TGTGCCAGCAGTTTTGGCGCAGTCTACGAGCAGTACTTC; CDR3aa: CASSFGAVYEQYF; d_gene: .; abundance: .; j_gene: TRBJ2-7; v_gene: TRBV12-3/TRBV12-4
CDR3nt: TGTGCCAGCAGCCGACAGGGGATTATTCATGGCTACACCTTC; CDR3aa: CASSRQGIIHGYTF; d_gene: TRBD1; abundance: .; j_gene: TRBJ1-2; v_gene: TRBV28
CDR3nt: TGCGCCAGCAGCTCCGGCGCTTTGACAGCCCAGGAGACCCAGTACTTC; CDR3aa: CASSSGALTAQETQYF; d_gene: .; abundance: .; j_gene: TRBJ2-5; v_gene: TRBV5-1
CDR3nt: TGTGCCAGCAGTTACTCGGCCTCAACTAATGAAAAACTGTTTTTT; CDR3aa: CASSYSASTNEKLFF; d_gene: .; abundance: .; j_gene: TRBJ1-4; v_gene: TRBV6-5
CDR3nt: TGTGCCAGCAGTTCCGGACAGTTCACTGGCTACACCTTC; CDR3aa: CASSSGQFTGYTF; d_gene: .; abundance: .; j_gene: TRBJ1-2; v_gene: TRBV28
CDR3nt: TGCGCCAGCAGCCCTGGGACAGGGGGGGCCAACGTCCTGACTTTC; CDR3aa: CASSPGTGGANVLTF; d_gene: TRBD1; abundance: .; j_gene: TRBJ2-6; v_gene: TRBV5-1
CDR3nt: TGTGCCAGCAGCCAAGCCGGGACAGGGCGGTTCGGGCGGATAAGCTCCTACGAGCAGTACTTC; CDR3aa: CASSQAGTGRFGRISSYEQYF; d_gene: TRBD1; abundance: .; j_gene: TRBJ2-7; v_gene: TRBV16
CDR3nt: TGTGCCATCAGTGAGTCAGACTCAAACACAGATACGCAGTATTTT; CDR3aa: CAISESDSNTDTQYF; d_gene: .; abundance: .; j_gene: TRBJ2-3; v_gene: TRBV10-3
CDR3nt: TGTGCCAGCAGTCCCCTCGAGAGATATGAAGCTTTCTTT; CDR3aa: CASSPLERYEAFF; d_gene: .; abundance: .; j_gene: TRBJ1-1; v_gene: TRBV28
CDR3nt: TGTGCCAGCAGCCCTATTCCGGGTTCCTCTGGGGCCAACGTCCTGACTTTC; CDR3aa: CASSPIPGSSGANVLTF; d_gene: .; abundance: .; j_gene: TRBJ2-6; v_gene: TRBV11-2
CDR3nt: TGCGCCAGCAGCTTACTGACGGCAGCAGATACGCAGTATTTT; CDR3aa: CASSLLTAADTQYF; d_gene: .; abundance: .; j_gene: TRBJ2-3; v_gene: TRBV5-1
CDR3nt: TGTGCCAGTTGCGCCGGGGTCCCGAGCTCCTACAATGAGCAGTTCTTC; CDR3aa: CASCAGVPSSYNEQFF; d_gene: .; abundance: .; j_gene: TRBJ2-1; v_gene: TRBV19
CDR3nt: TGTGCCAGCAGCCTCGGTGGGAGGGCCCACGAGCAGTACTTC; CDR3aa: CASSLGGRAHEQYF; d_gene: TRBD2; abundance: .; j_gene: TRBJ2-7; v_gene: TRBV5-6
CDR3nt: TGTGCCAGCAGCTTGGTCACCAGTCCTCGGGACACAGATACGCAGTATTTT; CDR3aa: CASSLVTSPRDTDTQYF; d_gene: .; abundance: .; j_gene: TRBJ2-3; v_gene: TRBV5-4
CDR3nt: TGCGCCACAAGTAGCGCCCTCGCCTACGAGCAGTACTTC; CDR3aa: CATSSALAYEQYF; d_gene: .; abundance: .; j_gene: TRBJ2-7; v_gene: TRBV10-2